This TCR beta chain stems from a study of blood T cell repertoires in COVID-19. At the level of the study: PBMCs, B-cell-depleted T cells, or T cells were the source of the cDNA or gDNA that made up the material.

The CDR3 extends over 14 amino acids. The germline CDR1 and CDR2 sequences are SGHRS and YFSETQ. The V gene end was trimmed by 4 bases and the J gene end by 6 bases; junction bases not matched to a gene: 5. In its sample, this clone was seen once. This sample includes further DNA sequences coding for the same CDR3. The protocol was immunoSEQ multiplex PCR, while the TCRdb copy is restricted to in-frame clones and leaves out a portion. Of about 200,000 clones detected, 85% to 90% appear once; the ten largest clones hold approximately 1.5%. This chain links TRBV5-1 with TRBJ1-5; TRBD1 aligns across 9 bases. The specimen was peripheral blood. The clonotype comes from a man younger than 35 with active or convalescent COVID-19. The CDR3, as DNA: TGCGCCAGCAGCCCGGGACAGGGAGGTCAGCCCCAGCATTTT. Translation gives CASSPGQGGQPQHF.